The entry below gives a single T cell receptor (beta chain) sequence along with its context. Its antigen is unknown. This sample was taken from a study of coeliac disease. This CDR3 has 16 residues. Trimming cost V 5 bases and J 9 bases; bases outside gene matches: 12. Germline CDR1 reads SNHLY; CDR2 reads FYNNEI. Study results and caveats: Control samples showed higher TRB and TRG clonality than intraepithelial and lamina propria samples in active celiac disease. Of coeliac lamina propria samples, about 55% of the 18 held published gliadin-specific TRB sequences, versus 1 of 6 controls. Few TRB amino acid sequences were shared between samples; most were unique.

Cells were frozen in aliquots of 500,000, and one aliquot per fraction was sequenced. Clones were sequenced by immunoSEQ multiplex PCR, and TCRdb holds only the in-frame ones, with some missing. Among around 5,000 clones listed, roughly 65% were seen once. Sequenced sample: lymphocytes from the gut lamina propria. V and J are TRBV2 and TRBJ2-1; 11 positions agree with TRBD2. This clonotype originated in a middle-aged woman. The CDR3 loop is CASSLGGTSGLGEQFF. In nucleotides, the CDR3 is TGTGCCAGCAGTCTGGGGGGGACTAGCGGTCTCGGTGAGCAGTTCTTC.